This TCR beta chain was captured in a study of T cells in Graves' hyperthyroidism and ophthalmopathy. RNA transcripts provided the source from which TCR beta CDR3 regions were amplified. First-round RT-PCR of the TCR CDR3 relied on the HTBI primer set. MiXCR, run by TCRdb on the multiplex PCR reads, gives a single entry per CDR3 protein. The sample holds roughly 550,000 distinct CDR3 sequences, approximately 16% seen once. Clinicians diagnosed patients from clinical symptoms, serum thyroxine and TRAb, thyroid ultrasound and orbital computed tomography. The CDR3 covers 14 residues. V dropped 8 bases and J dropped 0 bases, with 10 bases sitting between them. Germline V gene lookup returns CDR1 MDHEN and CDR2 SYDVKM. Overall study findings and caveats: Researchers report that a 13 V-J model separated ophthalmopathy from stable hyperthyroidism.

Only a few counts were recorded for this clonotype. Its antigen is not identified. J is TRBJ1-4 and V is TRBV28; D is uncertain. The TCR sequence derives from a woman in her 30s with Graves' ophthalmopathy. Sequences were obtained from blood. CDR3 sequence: CASLTGATNEKLFF. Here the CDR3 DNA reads TGTGCCAGCCTCACGGGTGCAACTAATGAAAAACTGTTTTTT.